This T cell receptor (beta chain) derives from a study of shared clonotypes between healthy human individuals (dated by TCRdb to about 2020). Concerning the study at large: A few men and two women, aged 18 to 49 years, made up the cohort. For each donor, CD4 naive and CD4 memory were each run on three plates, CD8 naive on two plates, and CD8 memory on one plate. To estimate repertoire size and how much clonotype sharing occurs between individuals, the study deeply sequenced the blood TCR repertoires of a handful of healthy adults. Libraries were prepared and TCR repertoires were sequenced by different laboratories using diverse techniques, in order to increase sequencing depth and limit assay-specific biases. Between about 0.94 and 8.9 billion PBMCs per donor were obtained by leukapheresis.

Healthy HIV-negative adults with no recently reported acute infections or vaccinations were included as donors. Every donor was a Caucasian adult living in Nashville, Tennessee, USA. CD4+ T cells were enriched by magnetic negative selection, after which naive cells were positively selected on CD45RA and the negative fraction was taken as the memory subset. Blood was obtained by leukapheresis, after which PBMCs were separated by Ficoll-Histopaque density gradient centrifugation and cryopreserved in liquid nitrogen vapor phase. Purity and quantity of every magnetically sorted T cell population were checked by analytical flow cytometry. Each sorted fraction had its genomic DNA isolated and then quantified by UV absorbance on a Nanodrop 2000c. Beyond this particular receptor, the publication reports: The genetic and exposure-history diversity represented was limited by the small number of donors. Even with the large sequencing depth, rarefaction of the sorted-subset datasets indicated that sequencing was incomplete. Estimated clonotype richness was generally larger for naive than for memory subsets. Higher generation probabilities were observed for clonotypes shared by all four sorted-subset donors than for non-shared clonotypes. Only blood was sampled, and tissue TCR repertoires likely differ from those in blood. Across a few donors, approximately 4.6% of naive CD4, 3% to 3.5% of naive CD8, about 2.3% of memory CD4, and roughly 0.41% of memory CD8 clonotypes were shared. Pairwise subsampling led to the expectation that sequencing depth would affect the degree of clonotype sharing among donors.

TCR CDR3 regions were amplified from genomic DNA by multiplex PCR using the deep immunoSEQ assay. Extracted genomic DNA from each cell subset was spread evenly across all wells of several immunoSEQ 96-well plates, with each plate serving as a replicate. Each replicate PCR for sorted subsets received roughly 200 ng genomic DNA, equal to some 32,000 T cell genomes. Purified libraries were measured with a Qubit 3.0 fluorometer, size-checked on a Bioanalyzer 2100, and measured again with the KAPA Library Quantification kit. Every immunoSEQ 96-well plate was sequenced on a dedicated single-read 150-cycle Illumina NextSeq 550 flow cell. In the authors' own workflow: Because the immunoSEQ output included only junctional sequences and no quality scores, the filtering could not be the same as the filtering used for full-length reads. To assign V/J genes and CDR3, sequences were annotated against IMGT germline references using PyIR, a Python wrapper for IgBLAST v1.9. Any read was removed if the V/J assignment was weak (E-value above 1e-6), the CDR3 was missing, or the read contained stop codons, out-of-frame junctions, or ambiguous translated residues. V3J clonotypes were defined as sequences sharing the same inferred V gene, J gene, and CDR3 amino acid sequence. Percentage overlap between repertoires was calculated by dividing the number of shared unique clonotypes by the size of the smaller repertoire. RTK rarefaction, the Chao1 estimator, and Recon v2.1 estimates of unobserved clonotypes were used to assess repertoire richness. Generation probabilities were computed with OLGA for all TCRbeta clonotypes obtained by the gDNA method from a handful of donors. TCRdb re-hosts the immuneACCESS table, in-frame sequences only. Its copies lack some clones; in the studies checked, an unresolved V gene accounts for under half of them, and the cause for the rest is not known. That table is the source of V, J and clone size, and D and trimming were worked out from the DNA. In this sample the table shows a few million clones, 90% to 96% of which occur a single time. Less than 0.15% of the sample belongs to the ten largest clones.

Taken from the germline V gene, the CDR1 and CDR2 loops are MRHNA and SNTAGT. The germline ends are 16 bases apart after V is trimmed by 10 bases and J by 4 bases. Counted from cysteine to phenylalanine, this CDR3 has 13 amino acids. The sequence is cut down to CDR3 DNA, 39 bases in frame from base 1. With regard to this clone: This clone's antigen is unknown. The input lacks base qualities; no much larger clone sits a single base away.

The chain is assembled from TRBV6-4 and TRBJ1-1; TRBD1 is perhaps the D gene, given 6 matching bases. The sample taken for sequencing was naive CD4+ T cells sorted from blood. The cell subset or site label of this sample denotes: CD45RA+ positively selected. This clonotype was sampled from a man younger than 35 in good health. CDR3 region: CATPGRGGTEAFF. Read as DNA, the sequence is TGTGCCACCCCCGGGAGAGGGGGCACTGAAGCTTTCTTT.